This T cell receptor (beta chain) was captured by sequencing in a study of OX40 agonist ivuxolimab in advanced cancers. Germline assignment: CDR1 LGHNA and CDR2 YSLEER. The ends were cut back, 3 bases at V and 0 bases at J, with 18 bases in the middle. This CDR3 comprises 19 residues. General observations from the study: Several nonresponders also turned out to have low normalized T-cell clonal expansion. Mean expanded clone counts were higher in CD8+ than CD4+ T cells.

Patients who had autoimmune disease history or got systemic immunosuppression were left out. Generated by immunoSEQ multiplex PCR, the TCRdb table keeps only in-frame clones and is missing some. The sample shows tens of thousands of clones, 75% to 90% of them seen only once. On this clone itself: Its antigen remains unknown.

This receptor was identified in an adult with an advanced solid tumor such as melanoma, head and neck, liver or kidney cancer. The material was CD4+ or CD8+ T cells sorted from blood, obtained in a trial of the OX40 agonist ivuxolimab. The chain employs TRBV4-3 and TRBJ2-6; D is perhaps TRBD2 (6 bases). The CDR3 loop reads CASSHRSGSARSGANVLTF. DNA of the CDR3: TGCGCCAGCAGCCATCGATCCGGGAGTGCTCGCTCTGGGGCCAACGTCCTGACTTTC.